This T cell receptor beta chain was sequenced in a study of identical twins' blood T cells. Study information: Around 50 million reads came from about 12 libraries, six alpha, six beta.

CDR1 and CDR2 (germline): SGDLS, YYNGEE. The CDR3 runs 12 residues. V lost 4 bases and J 7 bases, leaving 9 bases between the germline ends. TCR cDNA libraries were made from RNA using a previously described, modified protocol. TCRdb fed the 5' RACE reads into MiXCR, producing one record per CDR3 protein. The sample includes roughly 380,000 distinct CDR3 sequences, 28% of them seen just once. Notes on the study in general: Abundant TCRbeta CDR3s overlapped more between twins than with unrelated donors. Even for out-of-frame TCRbeta, twins reportedly shared V gene usage much more than unrelated donors.

Many counts were recorded for this clonotype. Its cognate antigen is unknown. This sequence originates from a woman between 18 and 50 years old in good health. Sequencing was carried out using PBMCs. V usage is TRBV9 and J usage is TRBJ2-1; D might be TRBD2 (6 bases). CDR3 loop: CASSSGRNEQFF. CDR3 coding DNA: TGTGCCAGCAGCTCAGGGAGGAATGAGCAGTTCTTC.